The 32 T cell receptor beta chains below come from one sample, sequenced in a study of cytomegalovirus exposure and HLA in healthy donors. Researchers ran the PCR with 60 Vbeta and 13 Jbeta primers. The repertoire was sequenced with immunoSEQ multiplex PCR; TCRdb's copy has only in-frame clones and lacks some. This table has roughly 180,000 clones, under 85% appearing once. Sequenced sample: PBMCs. The receptors shown here come from a young man in good health and CMV-seronegative.

This sequence joins TRBV28 and TRBJ2-7; no firm D call. Looked up from germline, CDR1 is MDHEN and CDR2 is SYDVKM. Trimming shortened V by 4 bases and J by 3 bases, and 4 bases separated the two germline ends. The CDR3 covers 11 residues. The CDR3 DNA is TGTGCCAGCAGTTCCCTCTACGAGCAGTACTTC. Amino acids: CASSSLYEQYF.

This chain uses TRBV9 with TRBJ2-3; no clear D gene. The CDR3 contains 14 residues. The ends were cut back, 0 bases at V and 0 bases at J, with 5 bases in the middle. Germline V gives CDR1 SGDLS, CDR2 YYNGEE. DNA for the CDR3: TGTGCCAGCAGCGTAGTGTCGAGCACAGATACGCAGTATTTT. This encodes CASSVVSSTDTQYF.

This sequence joins TRBV2 and TRBJ1-4, with no clear D. With 6 bases removed from V and 5 bases from J, the gap between germline ends came to 10 bases. This CDR3 is built from 13 residues. CDR1 is SNHLY, CDR2 FYNNEI, per germline. The CDR3 nucleotides read TGTGCCAGCAGACCGGGGTCAAATGAAAAACTGTTTTTT. It translates to CASRPGSNEKLFF.

This chain joins TRBV6-6 and TRBJ2-1, with D possibly being TRBD2 (6 bases). Germline values: CDR1 MNHNY, CDR2 SVGAGI (reference sequence). The CDR3 loop spans 14 amino acids. V was cut by 6 bases and J by 4 bases, with 13 bases left in between. Here the CDR3 DNA reads TGTGCCAGCAGCGGGGGAGCATCTTACAATGAGCAGTTCTTC. It is translated as CASSGGASYNEQFF.

The chain combines TRBV27 with TRBJ2-2; no definite D call. In germline, CDR1 is MNHEY, CDR2 SMNVEV (reference sequence). V lost 7 bases to trimming and J lost 5 bases, with 8 bases between them. The CDR3 contains 12 residues. As DNA, the CDR3 is TGTGCCAGCAAAGTCGGGACCGGGGAGCTGTTTTTT. Protein product: CASKVGTGELFF.

The CDR3: CASSLGLVGTGYEQFF. The CDR3 DNA follows: TGTGCCAGCAGCTTAGGCTTGGTGGGGACAGGGTATGAGCAGTTCTTC. The V and J genes are TRBV13 and TRBJ2-1, with TRBD1 matching over 9 bases. The length of the CDR3 is 16 residues. From germline, CDR1 is PRHDT and CDR2 FYEKMQ (reference sequence). The J segment lost 8 bases and the V segment lost 0 bases, leaving 8 bases of the junction unmatched. The full variable domain, completed using reference TRBV13 and TRBJ2-1, is AAGVIQSPRHLIKEKRETATLKCYPIPRHDTVYWYQQGPGQDPQFLISFYEKMQSDKGSIPDRFSAQQFSDYHSELNMSSLELGDSALYFCASSLGLVGTGYEQFFGPGTRLTVL.

This clone showed up just a few times. The chain uses TRBV6-6 and TRBJ2-1; 8 bases are shared with TRBD1. Trimming removed 7 bases from V and 2 bases from J; junction bases left unmatched: 7. Germline V gene data show CDR1 as MNHNY and CDR2 as SVGAGI (reference sequence). The CDR3 length is 15 residues. The CDR3: CASILRGQAYNEQFF. Written as DNA, the CDR3 is TGTGCCAGCATCCTCAGGGGGCAGGCCTACAATGAGCAGTTCTTC.

V and J are TRBV18 and TRBJ1-1, with D possibly TRBD1 on 6 matching bases. Per the germline V gene, CDR1 is KGHSH and CDR2 is LQKENI. V lost 2 bases, J lost 1 base, and 8 bases lay in between. The CDR3 sequence is 14 residues long. The CDR3: CASSPDRQNTEAFF. For the CDR3, the DNA is TGTGCCAGCTCACCAGACAGGCAGAACACTGAAGCTTTCTTT. Looking up the rest from reference TRBV18 and TRBJ1-1 gives the full variable domain: NAGVMQNPRHLVRRRGQEARLRCSPMKGHSHVYWYRQLPEEGLKFMVYLQKENIIDESGMPKERFSAEFPKEGPSILRIQQVVRGDSAAYFCASSPDRQNTEAFFGQGTRLTVV.

On this clone itself: The junction does not match germline at one end; this may be a read error. The rearrangement joins TRBV7-9 to TRBJ1-2; D might be TRBD1 (6 bases). This CDR3 contains 14 residues. CDR1 is SEHNR and CDR2 is FQNEAQ in the germline V gene (reference sequence). The CDR3 loop reads CSSSFLQGDYGYTF. The CDR3 DNA sequence: TGTTCCAGCAGCTTTCTACAGGGTGACTATGGCTACACCTTC.

The chain links TRBV29-1 to TRBJ2-3, with TRBD1 matching over 8 bases. From germline, CDR1 is SQVTM and CDR2 ANQGSEA. The J segment lost 2 bases and the V segment lost 3 bases, leaving 7 bases of the junction unmatched. This CDR3 is 15 amino acids long. This CDR3 reads CSVDRTGPPTDTQYF. CDR3 sequence (DNA): TGCAGCGTTGACCGGACAGGGCCCCCCACAGATACGCAGTATTTT.

This clone was picked up a small number of times. V gene TRBV6-1 combines with J gene TRBJ2-7; TRBD2 might be the D (5 bases). Per the germline V gene, CDR1 is MNHNS and CDR2 is SASEGT. Trimming left V 0 bases short and J 6 bases short, with 9 bases between. The CDR3 is 13 residues long. The CDR3 DNA follows: TGTGCCAGCAGTGAAGCCGGGATTAGCGAGCAGTACTTC. Amino acids: CASSEAGISEQYF.

The chain combines TRBV7-8 with TRBJ1-4, with D perhaps TRBD1 (6 bases). V was cut by 4 bases and J by 8 bases, with 17 bases left in between. This CDR3 is built from 15 residues. Germline V gives CDR1 SGHVS, CDR2 FQNEAQ. CDR3 in amino acids: CASSSGGGGSEKLFF. Written as DNA, the CDR3 is TGTGCCAGCAGCTCAGGAGGGGGGGGTAGCGAAAAACTGTTTTTT.

The V and J genes are TRBV27 and TRBJ2-1; weak D call: TRBD2 (6 bases). CDR3 length: 13 amino acids. V dropped 3 bases and J dropped 7 bases, with 10 bases sitting between them. The germline gives CDR1 MNHEY, CDR2 SMNVEV (reference sequence). The chain's CDR3 is CASSFGGINEQFF. The CDR3 DNA reads TGTGCCAGCAGTTTTGGGGGGATAAATGAGCAGTTCTTC.

The chain uses TRBV7-3 and TRBJ2-5; D is unresolved. The CDR3 length is 15 residues. Trimming removed 1 base from V and 4 bases from J, with 13 bases in between. In germline, CDR1 is SGHTA, CDR2 FQGTGA. CDR3 loop: CASSLNPAGVETQYF. The DNA of the CDR3 is TGTGCCAGCAGCTTAAACCCGGCAGGCGTAGAGACCCAGTACTTC.

In this sample, this clone turned up once. This chain uses TRBV2 with TRBJ1-3, with D perhaps TRBD1 (5 bases). Germline values: CDR1 SNHLY, CDR2 FYNNEI. V lost 3 bases and J 0 bases, leaving 12 bases between the germline ends. The CDR3 totals 16 residues. CDR3: CASSDPTAGSGNTIYF. The CDR3 coding sequence is TGTGCCAGCAGTGACCCGACAGCGGGCTCTGGAAACACCATATATTTT.

This clone appeared a few times. V is TRBV4-2 and J is TRBJ1-1, with D perhaps matching TRBD1 (6 bases). Trimming shortened V by 0 bases and J by 8 bases, and 16 bases separated the two germline ends. CDR1 and CDR2 (germline): LGHNA, YNFKEQ. The length of the CDR3 is 15 residues. The chain's CDR3 is CASSQEEGRGAEAFF. The CDR3 DNA reads TGTGCCAGCAGCCAAGAGGAGGGCCGGGGGGCCGAAGCTTTCTTT.

This chain uses TRBV6-1 with TRBJ2-5, with 13 bases aligning to TRBD2. This CDR3 is built from 16 residues. Germline trimming cut 4 bases from V and 2 bases from J; bases unmatched to any gene: 4. CDR1 and CDR2 (germline): MNHNS, SASEGT. This chain's CDR3 is CASSARLAGGQETQYF. CDR3 bases: TGTGCCAGCAGTGCACGACTAGCGGGGGGACAAGAGACCCAGTACTTC.

The rearrangement links TRBV7-9 to TRBJ2-5; D is perhaps TRBD2 (6 bases). Germline V gives CDR1 SEHNR, CDR2 FQNEAQ (reference sequence). Trimming cost V 6 bases and J 5 bases, with 19 bases left between them. The CDR3 extends over 15 amino acids. The CDR3 DNA is TGTGCCAGCAGTCTTGAGGAGGGGATGAGGGAGACCCAGTACTTC. Translating gives CASSLEEGMRETQYF.

V and J are TRBV11-2 and TRBJ2-7; possible D gene TRBD1, 5 bases. Per germline, CDR1 SGHAT and CDR2 FQNNGV. This CDR3 has 13 residues. V lost 1 base and J 3 bases, leaving 7 bases between the germline ends. The CDR3 loop reads CASSLVRGYEQYF. For the CDR3, the DNA is TGTGCCAGCAGCTTAGTTAGGGGCTACGAGCAGTACTTC. Using reference TRBV11-2 and TRBJ2-7 for the parts outside the CDR3, the full variable domain is EAGVAQSPRYKIIEKRQSVAFWCNPISGHATLYWYQQILGQGPKLLIQFQNNGVVDDSQLPKDRFSAERLKGVDSTLKIQPAKLEDSAVYLCASSLVRGYEQYFGPGTRLTVT.

This sequence joins TRBV7-8 and TRBJ2-3; tentative D call: TRBD2 (7 bases). Per germline, CDR1 SGHVS and CDR2 FQNEAQ. This CDR3 comprises 14 residues. Trimming cost V 3 bases and J 3 bases, with 10 bases left between them. The CDR3 region is CASSFAGATDTQYF. The CDR3 DNA reads TGTGCCAGCAGCTTTGCGGGGGCGACAGATACGCAGTATTTT.

The chain uses TRBV6-4 and TRBJ2-3; 12 bases map to TRBD2. The CDR3 has 16 residues. Germline values: CDR1 MRHNA, CDR2 SNTAGT. Unmatched junction bases numbered 9, after V lost 8 bases and J lost 3 bases. This CDR3 reads CASHYSSGRATDTQYF. The CDR3 nucleotides read TGTGCCAGCCATTATTCTAGCGGGAGGGCGACAGATACGCAGTATTTT.

V gene TRBV5-1 combines with J gene TRBJ2-5; 8 positions match TRBD2. This CDR3 has 14 residues. Germline loops: CDR1 SGHRS, CDR2 YFSETQ. Unmatched junction bases numbered 3, after V lost 0 bases and J lost 5 bases. The CDR3 coding sequence is TGCGCCAGCAGCTTGGCCGGCGGGGGGGAGACCCAGTACTTC. Its protein product is CASSLAGGGETQYF.

This chain connects TRBV27 to TRBJ2-1, with 10 nucleotides matching TRBD1. Per germline, CDR1 MNHEY and CDR2 SMNVEV (reference sequence). With 0 bases clipped from V and 2 bases from J, the junction kept 4 bases outside the gene matches. The CDR3 contains 17 residues. In DNA form, the CDR3 reads TGTGCCAGCAGTTTATCTTGGACAGGGGGGCCCTACAATGAGCAGTTCTTC. It yields the protein CASSLSWTGGPYNEQFF.

The chain is built from TRBV4-3 and TRBJ2-5; a weak D match, TRBD1 (5 bases). Germline V lookup: CDR1 LGHNA, CDR2 YSLEER. Trimming removed 0 bases at V and 4 bases at J, with 9 bases between. The CDR3 runs 14 residues. The CDR3, as DNA: TGCGCCAGCAGCCAAGAATGGGGCCCAGAGACCCAGTACTTC. Translating gives CASSQEWGPETQYF.

This chain links TRBV27 with TRBJ2-1; D possibly corresponds to TRBD2 (5 bases). From germline, CDR1 is MNHEY and CDR2 SMNVEV (reference sequence). CDR3 length: 16 amino acids. Trimming left V 5 bases short and J 0 bases short, with 14 bases between. Written as DNA, the CDR3 is TGTGCCAGCAGTCCTATGGGAGATCGCTCCTACAATGAGCAGTTCTTC. Its protein product is CASSPMGDRSYNEQFF.

The chain recombines TRBV5-4 with TRBJ2-3, with TRBD2 matching over 10 bases. The germline CDR1 and CDR2 sequences are SGHNT and YYREEE (reference sequence). The CDR3 totals 15 residues. V was pared by 5 bases and J by 6 bases, with 9 bases of the junction left unmatched. For the CDR3, the DNA is TGTGCCAGCAGTTCGACACTAGCGGGGTTTGATACGCAGTATTTT. Translating it yields CASSSTLAGFDTQYF. The variable domain in full, with the rest retrieved from reference TRBV5-4 and TRBJ2-3, is ETGVTQSPTHLIKTRGQQVTLRCSSQSGHNTVSWYQQALGQGPQFIFQYYREEENGRGNFPPRFSGLQFPNYSSELNVNALELDDSALYLCASSSTLAGFDTQYFGPGTRLTVL.

This clone was seen once. This chain uses TRBV19 with TRBJ1-5; no firm D call. The CDR3 consists of 12 residues. The germline V and J ends were trimmed by 6 bases and 5 bases, with 8 bases remaining between them. Germline CDR1 reads LNHDA; CDR2 reads SQIVND (reference sequence). The CDR3 loop is CASRATYQPQHF. The CDR3 nucleotides read TGTGCCAGTAGGGCGACATATCAGCCCCAGCATTTT. Variable domain in full (rest from reference TRBV19 and TRBJ1-5): DGGITQSPKYLFRKEGQNVTLSCEQNLNHDAMYWYRQDPGQGLRLIYYSQIVNDFQKGDIAEGYSVSREKKESFPLTVTSAQKNPTAFYLCASRATYQPQHFGDGTRLSIL.

The gene calls are TRBV6-5 and TRBJ2-1; 9 nucleotides agree with TRBD1. The CDR3 covers 14 residues. The germline gives CDR1 MNHEY, CDR2 SVGAGI. V lost 5 bases, J lost 7 bases, and 6 bases stayed unmatched. DNA for the CDR3: TGTGCCAGCAGTCACTACAGGGGGCGGAATGAGCAGTTCTTC. This sequence encodes CASSHYRGRNEQFF.

The chain uses TRBV2 and TRBJ1-4, with a possible D match to TRBD1 (6 bases). Germline CDR1 is SNHLY and CDR2 is FYNNEI. This CDR3 region has 13 residues. Trimming removed 6 bases from V and 5 bases from J, with 10 bases in between. CDR3 region: CASRSQGNEKLFF. The CDR3 nucleotides read TGTGCCAGCAGGTCCCAGGGGAATGAAAAACTGTTTTTT.

This rearrangement joins TRBV25-1 to TRBJ2-3; 8 positions agree with TRBD2. This CDR3 spans 15 amino acids. With V trimmed by 4 bases and J by 3 bases, 6 bases remained unmatched. In germline, CDR1 is MGHDK, CDR2 SYGVNS. This CDR3 reads CASSARRGATDTQYF. CDR3 nucleotides: TGTGCCAGCAGTGCACGGCGGGGGGCAACAGATACGCAGTATTTT.

The chain carries TRBV5-1 and TRBJ1-1; maybe TRBD1 (5 bases). This CDR3 has 16 amino acids. The V end lost 0 bases, the J end lost 3 bases, and 15 bases lay between the germline ends. Germline CDR1 and CDR2: SGHRS and YFSETQ. CDR3 in DNA: TGCGCCAGCAGCTTGGGAGTTCGTAGGGGTGACACTGAAGCTTTCTTT. Amino acid sequence: CASSLGVRRGDTEAFF.

The chain employs TRBV5-6 and TRBJ2-1; TRBD2 matches at 8 bases. The CDR3 has 15 amino acids. CDR1 is SGHDT, CDR2 YYEEEE, per germline. V was pared by 1 base and J by 6 bases, with 6 bases of the junction left unmatched. The CDR3 DNA reads TGTGCCAGCAGCTTGTCGGGGGGGCGCGGCAATGAGCAGTTCTTC. This codes for CASSLSGGRGNEQFF.